This TCR beta chain was captured in a study of OX40 agonist ivuxolimab in advanced cancers. On the study more broadly: An agonistic anti-OX40 (CD134) antibody, ivuxolimab, was used to treat the patients.

The CDR3 extends over 15 amino acids. V was cut by 6 bases and J by 6 bases, with 19 bases left in between. Germline CDR1 is SGHNT and CDR2 is YENEEA. Clones were sequenced by immunoSEQ multiplex PCR, and TCRdb holds only the in-frame ones, with some missing. The table lists tens of thousands of clones, roughly 85% of them singletons, with 0.95% to 1.5% in the top ten. The origin of this receptor is an adult with an advanced solid tumor such as melanoma, head and neck, liver or kidney cancer. This chain uses TRBV11-3 with TRBJ2-3, with D possibly matching TRBD2 (6 bases). The sample was CD4+ or CD8+ T cells sorted from blood, taken in a trial of the OX40 agonist ivuxolimab. The CDR3 loop is CASRLIPGEVDTQYF. As DNA, the CDR3 is TGTGCCAGCAGGTTAATCCCCGGGGAGGTCGATACGCAGTATTTT.